These 27 T cell receptor beta chains were sequenced from one sample in a study of T cells after yellow fever vaccination. TCRdb reprocessed the 5' RACE reads via MiXCR and lists one record per CDR3 protein. The data contain 300,000 or so distinct CDR3 sequences, about an eighth of them singletons. The source material was CD4+ T cells sorted from PBMCs, sampled 45 days after the yellow fever booster vaccination. These receptor sequences come from a man between 25 and 39 years old who received the YFV17D yellow fever vaccine.

The chain couples TRBV20-1 to TRBJ2-1, with D perhaps TRBD1 (7 bases). Germline values: CDR1 DFQATT, CDR2 SNEGSKA (reference sequence). V was pared by 0 bases and J by 1 base, with 16 bases between. This CDR3 region has 17 residues. The CDR3 region is CSARDQGGRMSYNEQFF. In DNA form, the CDR3 reads TGCAGTGCTAGAGATCAGGGGGGCCGGATGTCCTACAATGAGCAGTTCTTC.

This sequence joins TRBV25-1 and TRBJ1-1; unclear D gene. The CDR3 spans 12 residues. CDR1 is MGHDK and CDR2 is SYGVNS in the germline V gene. V shed 4 bases and J shed 10 bases, with 13 bases lying between them. The CDR3 nucleotides are TGTGCCAGCAGTGGAAAGTTTGACTTAGCTTTCTTT. This gives the protein CASSGKFDLAFF.

The CDR3 loop is CSANHLTGLYGYTF. CDR3 bases: TGCAGTGCCAACCATTTAACAGGGCTCTATGGCTACACCTTC. V gene TRBV20-1 combines with J gene TRBJ1-2, with a possible D match to TRBD1 (6 bases). This CDR3 spans 14 amino acids. Germline V CDR1 and CDR2: DFQATT, SNEGSKA (reference sequence). Trimming stripped 6 bases from V and 4 bases from J, with 18 bases between.

This chain links TRBV5-1 with TRBJ2-1, with 7 bases fitting TRBD1. Germline V gives CDR1 SGHRS, CDR2 YFSETQ. The CDR3 extends over 16 amino acids. V was pared by 4 bases and J by 9 bases, with 16 bases of the junction left unmatched. The CDR3 region has the DNA TGCGCCAGCAGCCTTTCGCTAACAGGGGTCTTGGGTGAGCAGTTCTTC. This translates into CASSLSLTGVLGEQFF. The variable domain in full, completed from reference TRBV5-1 and TRBJ2-1, reads KAGVTQTPRYLIKTRGQQVTLSCSPISGHRSVSWYQQTPGQGLQFLFEYFSETQRNKGNFPGRFSGRQFSNSRSEMNVSTLELGDSALYLCASSLSLTGVLGEQFFGPGTRLTVL.

This clonotype was picked up a small number of times. The chain recombines TRBV7-2 with TRBJ2-4, with a weak D call TRBD1 (6 bases). Germline V gene data show CDR1 as SGHTA and CDR2 as FQGNSA. The V end lost 0 bases, the J end lost 3 bases, and 12 bases lay between the germline ends. There are 16 residues in the CDR3. The CDR3 nucleotides are TGTGCCAGCAGCTTAGCACAGGGTATGGGCAAAAACATTCAGTACTTC. Its translation is CASSLAQGMGKNIQYF. Together with reference TRBV7-2 and TRBJ2-4, the CDR3 gives the full variable domain: GAGVSQSPSNKVTEKGKDVELRCDPISGHTALYWYRQSLGQGLEFLIYFQGNSAPDKSGLPSDRFSAERTGGSVSTLTIQRTQQEDSAVYLCASSLAQGMGKNIQYFGAGTRLSVL.

This clonotype was observed a few times. The chain joins TRBV12-3 or TRBV12-4 to TRBJ2-7; a possible D gene is TRBD2 (6 bases). The V end was cut by 3 bases, the J end by 1 base, with 13 bases between. The CDR3 spans 15 residues. The CDR3 sequence: CASSFRRDLSYEQYF. As DNA, the CDR3 is TGTGCCAGCAGTTTTAGGCGGGACCTATCCTACGAGCAGTACTTC.

In this sample, this clonotype turned up a few times. V gene TRBV4-3 combines with J gene TRBJ2-3; 7 bases line up with TRBD2. CDR3 size: 15 residues. Germline-derived CDR1 and CDR2 are LGHNA and YSLEER. Unmatched junction bases numbered 7, after V lost 4 bases and J lost 3 bases. The CDR3 DNA is TGCGCCAGCAGCCCGGCTAGCGGAGCGACAGATACGCAGTATTTT. Its translation is CASSPASGATDTQYF.

This clonotype was seen a handful of times. The chain links TRBV9 to TRBJ1-4, with D perhaps TRBD1 (6 bases). The CDR3 covers 15 residues. V was pared by 4 bases and J by 8 bases, with 18 bases between. Germline CDR1 reads SGDLS; CDR2 reads YYNGEE. CDR3 in DNA: TGTGCCAGCAGCCTGACCAGGGGCCCTAGAGAAAAACTGTTTTTT. It is translated as CASSLTRGPREKLFF.

The chain links TRBV5-1 to TRBJ2-2; tentatively, D is TRBD1 (5 bases). CDR1 is SGHRS, CDR2 YFSETQ, per germline. CDR3 length: 14 amino acids. Between the trimmed V and J ends, which lost 5 bases and 1 base, there was a span of 9 bases. CDR3 sequence (DNA): TGCGCCAGCAGGCCCGGACAGAACACCGGGGAGCTGTTTTTT. Protein sequence: CASRPGQNTGELFF.

This clonotype occurred a few times. A single base separates this from a much larger clone, so it may be a read error. The rearrangement joins TRBV20-1 to TRBJ1-1, with no clear D. This CDR3 region has 14 residues. Trimming shortened V by 6 bases and J by 6 bases, and 20 bases separated the two germline ends. Germline lookup yields CDR1 DFQATT and CDR2 SNEGSKA (reference sequence). The CDR3 loop is CSARVMRGLSEAFF. CDR3 DNA sequence: TGCAGTGCCCGGGTAATGCGGGGTCTCTCTGAAGCTTTCTTT.

Points on this clonotype: Sequence at one end of the junction differs from germline and may be a read error. This chain uses TRBV14 with TRBJ2-1; TRBD2 agrees at 8 bases. This CDR3 has 13 residues. The germline V gene encodes CDR1 SGHDN and CDR2 FVKESK. CDR3 loop: CASSQEVLAGLSF. The DNA of the CDR3 is TGTGCCAGCAGCCAAGAGGTGCTAGCGGGTCTTTCTTTC.

This clonotype was seen at least ten times. This chain connects TRBV9 to TRBJ2-1, with D possibly being TRBD1 (6 bases). The V gene lost 0 bases and the J gene lost 0 bases, with 10 bases spanning the gap. The CDR3 runs to 16 residues. From germline, CDR1 is SGDLS and CDR2 YYNGEE. The CDR3 here is CASSVVADSSYNEQFF. The CDR3 coding sequence is TGTGCCAGCAGCGTAGTGGCGGACAGCTCCTACAATGAGCAGTTCTTC.

This clonotype was counted only a few times. The rearrangement uses TRBV7-9 and TRBJ2-1, with D uncertain. V was shortened by 0 bases and J by 5 bases, with 5 bases between the two germline ends. The CDR3 spans 13 residues. CDR1 is SEHNR, CDR2 FQNEAQ, per germline (reference sequence). CDR3 sequence: CASSLAKDNEQFF. The CDR3 coding sequence is TGTGCCAGCAGCTTAGCGAAAGACAATGAGCAGTTCTTC. Full variable domain (outside the CDR3, taken from reference TRBV7-9 and TRBJ2-1): DTGVSQNPRHKITKRGQNVTFRCDPISEHNRLYWYRQTLGQGPEFLTYFQNEAQLEKSRLLSDRFSAERPKGSFSTLEIQRTEQGDSAMYLCASSLAKDNEQFFGPGTRLTVL.

The chain employs TRBV20-1 and TRBJ2-2; 7 bases fit TRBD1. The CDR3 spans 18 residues. Per germline, CDR1 DFQATT and CDR2 SNEGSKA (reference sequence). Trimming took 6 bases from V and 0 from J; bases not matched to a gene: 16. The CDR3 loop reads CSAPRDSLNLTNTGELFF. The DNA for the CDR3 is TGCAGTGCACCCCGGGACAGCTTAAACCTTACGAACACCGGGGAGCTGTTTTTT.

This clonotype was counted only a few times. This chain joins TRBV7-2 and TRBJ2-3; D is undetermined. The V gene lost 7 bases and the J gene lost 4 bases, with 9 bases spanning the gap. CDR1 is SGHTA, CDR2 FQGNSA, per germline. The CDR3 extends over 12 amino acids. The CDR3: CASTHWADTQYF. DNA of the CDR3: TGTGCCAGCACCCACTGGGCAGATACGCAGTATTTT.

This clonotype was counted a few times. The chain has TRBV7-6 and TRBJ2-1, with 7 bases aligning to TRBD2. Germline trimming cut 5 bases from V and 7 bases from J; bases unmatched to any gene: 14. CDR3 size: 16 residues. Germline-derived CDR1 and CDR2 are SGHVS and FNYEAQ. The CDR3 sequence is CASSKDQAGYRNEQFF. The CDR3 bases are TGTGCCAGCAGCAAAGACCAAGCGGGATATCGGAATGAGCAGTTCTTC.

The chain carries TRBV20-1 and TRBJ1-4, with D hard to call. Germline V gives CDR1 DFQATT, CDR2 SNEGSKA (reference sequence). V lost 6 bases to trimming and J lost 12 bases, with 11 bases between them. There are 10 residues in the CDR3. The CDR3: CSAVKEELFF. The CDR3 nucleotides are TGCAGTGCGGTAAAAGAAGAACTGTTTTTT.

The chain links TRBV12-3 or TRBV12-4 to TRBJ2-5, with unresolved D. Trimming stripped 6 bases from V and 6 bases from J, with 14 bases between. This CDR3 spans 13 amino acids. The CDR3 loop reads CASSPPGGKTQYF. CDR3 nucleotides: TGTGCCAGCAGCCCCCCCGGCGGAAAGACCCAGTACTTC.

Only a few counts were recorded for this clonotype. The rearrangement uses TRBV12-3 or TRBV12-4 and TRBJ2-5, with D possibly matching TRBD2 (6 bases). The CDR3 loop spans 14 amino acids. The V gene lost 6 bases and the J gene lost 0 bases, with 11 bases spanning the gap. CDR3 DNA: TGTGCCAGCAGAACTGGGACTTACCAAGAGACCCAGTACTTC. Translating gives CASRTGTYQETQYF.

This clonotype showed up just a few times. The genes are TRBV5-1 and TRBJ2-2; TRBD1 agrees at 8 bases. CDR1 SGHRS and CDR2 YFSETQ come from the germline V gene. The CDR3 runs 16 residues. V shed 4 bases and J 7 bases; nucleotides not matched to a gene: 12. DNA of the CDR3: TGCGCCAGCAGCCTACGAGCAGGGGGCTATTTCGGGGAGCTGTTTTTT. This encodes CASSLRAGGYFGELFF.

This clonotype occurred a few times. The gene calls are TRBV20-1 and TRBJ1-3; no reliable D call. Germline V CDR1 and CDR2: DFQATT, SNEGSKA (reference sequence). There are 15 residues in the CDR3. Trimming stripped 0 bases from V and 0 bases from J, with 9 bases between. The CDR3 protein is CSARDYRLSGNTIYF. The CDR3 DNA reads as TGCAGTGCTAGAGATTATAGGCTCTCTGGAAACACCATATATTTT.

The chain is built from TRBV5-1 and TRBJ1-3; D is perhaps TRBD1 (6 bases). V was clipped by 5 bases and J by 1 base, with 10 bases between them. In germline, CDR1 is SGHRS, CDR2 YFSETQ. The CDR3 totals 14 residues. The CDR3 spells CASSPTGSGNTIYF. CDR3 nucleotide sequence: TGCGCCAGCAGTCCTACAGGGTCTGGAAACACCATATATTTT.

This clonotype was recorded many times. The chain employs TRBV5-1 and TRBJ2-1; 9 bases fit TRBD1. V lost 5 bases, J lost 4 bases, and 4 bases stayed unmatched. There are 14 residues in the CDR3. In germline, CDR1 is SGHRS, CDR2 YFSETQ. CDR3 in DNA: TGCGCCAGCAGACGGGACAGGGAATACAATGAGCAGTTCTTC. This translates into CASRRDREYNEQFF.

In its sample, this clonotype was seen a few times. This rearrangement joins TRBV20-1 to TRBJ2-5, with D perhaps matching TRBD2 (6 bases). CDR3 length: 15 amino acids. Trimming stripped 2 bases from V and 5 bases from J, with 18 bases between. In germline, CDR1 is DFQATT, CDR2 SNEGSKA (reference sequence). The DNA of the CDR3 is TGCAGTGCTAGACATATGCGGAGGGCCGGGGAGACCCAGTACTTC. Its translation: CSARHMRRAGETQYF.

This clonotype was seen at least ten times. This sequence joins TRBV7-2 and TRBJ2-3, with TRBD1 identical over 10 bases. The J segment lost 4 bases and the V segment lost 5 bases, leaving 9 bases of the junction unmatched. CDR1 and CDR2 from the germline V gene are SGHTA and FQGNSA. The CDR3 is made up of 16 amino acids. The DNA of the CDR3 is TGTGCCAGCAGCCCCCGGTGGACAGGGGGGCCAGATACGCAGTATTTT. Translating gives CASSPRWTGGPDTQYF.

In this sample, this clonotype turned up many times. This chain joins TRBV18 and TRBJ1-5; possibly TRBD1 for D (6 bases). V was clipped by 8 bases and J by 5 bases, with 13 bases between them. The length of the CDR3 is 13 residues. Germline V gene data show CDR1 as KGHSH and CDR2 as LQKENI. CDR3 sequence reads: CASSPQGDQPQHF. CDR3 bases: TGTGCCAGCAGCCCACAGGGAGATCAGCCCCAGCATTTT.

V and J are TRBV28 and TRBJ1-5; D is ambiguous. The V end lost 6 bases, the J end lost 4 bases, and 4 bases lay between the germline ends. Germline V gene sequence: CDR1 MDHEN, CDR2 SYDVKM. The CDR3 spans 11 residues. The CDR3 reads CASRNNQPQHF. CDR3 nucleotides: TGTGCCAGCAGAAATAATCAGCCCCAGCATTTT.